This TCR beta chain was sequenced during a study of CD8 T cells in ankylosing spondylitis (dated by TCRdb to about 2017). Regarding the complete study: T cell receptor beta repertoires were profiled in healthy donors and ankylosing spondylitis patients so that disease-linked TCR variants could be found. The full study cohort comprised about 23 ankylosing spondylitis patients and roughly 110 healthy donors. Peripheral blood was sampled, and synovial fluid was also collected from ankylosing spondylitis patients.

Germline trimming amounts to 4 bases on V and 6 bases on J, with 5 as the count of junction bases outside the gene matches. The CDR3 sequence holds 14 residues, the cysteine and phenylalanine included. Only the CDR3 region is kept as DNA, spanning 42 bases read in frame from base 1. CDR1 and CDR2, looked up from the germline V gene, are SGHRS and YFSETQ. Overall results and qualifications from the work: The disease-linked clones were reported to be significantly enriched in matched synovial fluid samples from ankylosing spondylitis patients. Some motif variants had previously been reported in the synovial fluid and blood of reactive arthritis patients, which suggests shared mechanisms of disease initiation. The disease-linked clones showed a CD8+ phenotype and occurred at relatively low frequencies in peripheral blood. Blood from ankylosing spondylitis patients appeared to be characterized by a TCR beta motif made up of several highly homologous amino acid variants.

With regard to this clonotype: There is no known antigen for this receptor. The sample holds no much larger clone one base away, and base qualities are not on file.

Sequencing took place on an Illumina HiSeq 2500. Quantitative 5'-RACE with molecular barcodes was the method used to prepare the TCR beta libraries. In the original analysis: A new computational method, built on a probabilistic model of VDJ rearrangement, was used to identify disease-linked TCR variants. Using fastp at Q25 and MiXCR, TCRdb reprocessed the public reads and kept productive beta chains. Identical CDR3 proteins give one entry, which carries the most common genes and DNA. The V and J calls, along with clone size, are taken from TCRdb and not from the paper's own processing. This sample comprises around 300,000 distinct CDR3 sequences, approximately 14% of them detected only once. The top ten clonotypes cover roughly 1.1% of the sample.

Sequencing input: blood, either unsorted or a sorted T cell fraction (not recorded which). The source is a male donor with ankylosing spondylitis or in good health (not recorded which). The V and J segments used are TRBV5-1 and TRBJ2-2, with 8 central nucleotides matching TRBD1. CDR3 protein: CASSPGQVSGELFF. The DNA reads TGCGCCAGCAGCCCGGGACAGGTCTCCGGGGAGCTGTTTTTT.